Given below is one T cell receptor beta chain in context. The target antigen is unknown. This entry is derived from a study of monozygotic twins with inflammatory bowel disease. The germline V gene has CDR1 SQVTM and CDR2 ANQGSEA. This CDR3 contains 12 residues. TCRdb reprocessed the 5' RACE reads and reports one entry per CDR3 protein, with no DNA. The table for this sample gives about 300,000 distinct CDR3 sequences. Findings of the study overall: Relative clonotype sharing with others was diminished in IBD patients versus healthy twins, particularly with disease activity. Differing immunosuppressive treatments may have added variability to patient repertoires.

This clonotype originated in a human donor with ulcerative colitis or Crohn's disease, or a healthy co-twin of an affected twin (not recorded which). The chain uses TRBV29-1 and TRBJ1-2. Material: blood. The CDR3 spells CSAQEPSYGYTF.